This entry concerns a single T cell receptor (beta chain). Its antigen is as yet unknown. Germline V gene sequence: CDR1 SEHNR, CDR2 FQNEAQ (reference sequence). This CDR3 region has 17 residues. V shed 0 bases and J shed 5 bases, with 16 bases lying between them. Patients with uncontrolled infections, other autoimmune diseases, pregnancy or lactation were excluded. Clinical symptoms, serum thyroxine and TRAb, thyroid ultrasound and orbital computed tomography together formed the diagnostic basis. These data come from a study of T cells in Graves' hyperthyroidism and ophthalmopathy. Whole-study findings and limits: Within blood appeared most thyroid clonotypes that had expanded above 0.001.

The TCR beta CDR3 regions underwent amplification using RNA transcripts as the source. Primed by the HTBI set, a first-round RT-PCR was run on the TCR CDR3. TCRdb reprocessed the multiplex PCR reads via MiXCR and lists one record per CDR3 protein. This sample has about 640,000 distinct CDR3 sequences, with roughly 20% found just once. The TCR originated in a man aged 25 to 40 with Graves' ophthalmopathy. Source material: blood. This chain joins TRBV7-9 and TRBJ2-2; TRBD1 or TRBD2 may be the D gene (5 bases each). The CDR3 nucleotides are TGTGCCAGCAGCTTAGCGCTGGCTGGGGGTTTGACCGGGGAGCTGTTTTTT. Encoded protein: CASSLALAGGLTGELFF. The whole variable domain, filled in from reference TRBV7-9 and TRBJ2-2, reads DTGVSQNPRHKITKRGQNVTFRCDPISEHNRLYWYRQTLGQGPEFLTYFQNEAQLEKSRLLSDRFSAERPKGSFSTLEIQRTEQGDSAMYLCASSLALAGGLTGELFFGEGSRLTVL.